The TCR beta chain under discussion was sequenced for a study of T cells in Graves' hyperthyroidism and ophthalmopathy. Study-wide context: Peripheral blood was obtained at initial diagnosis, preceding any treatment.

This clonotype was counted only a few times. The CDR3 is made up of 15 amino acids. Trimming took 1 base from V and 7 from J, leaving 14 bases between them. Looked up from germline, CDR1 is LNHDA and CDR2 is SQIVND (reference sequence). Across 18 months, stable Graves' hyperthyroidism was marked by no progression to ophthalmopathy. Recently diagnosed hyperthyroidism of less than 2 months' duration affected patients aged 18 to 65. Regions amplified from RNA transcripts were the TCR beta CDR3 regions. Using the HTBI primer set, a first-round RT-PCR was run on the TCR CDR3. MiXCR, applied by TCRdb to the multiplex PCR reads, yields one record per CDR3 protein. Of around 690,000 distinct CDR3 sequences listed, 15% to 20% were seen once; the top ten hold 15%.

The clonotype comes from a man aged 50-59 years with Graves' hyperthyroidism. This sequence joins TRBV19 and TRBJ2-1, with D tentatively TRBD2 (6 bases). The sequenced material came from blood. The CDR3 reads CASSIGRVTRNEQFF. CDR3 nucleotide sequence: TGTGCCAGTAGTATAGGGAGGGTTACGAGGAATGAGCAGTTCTTC.